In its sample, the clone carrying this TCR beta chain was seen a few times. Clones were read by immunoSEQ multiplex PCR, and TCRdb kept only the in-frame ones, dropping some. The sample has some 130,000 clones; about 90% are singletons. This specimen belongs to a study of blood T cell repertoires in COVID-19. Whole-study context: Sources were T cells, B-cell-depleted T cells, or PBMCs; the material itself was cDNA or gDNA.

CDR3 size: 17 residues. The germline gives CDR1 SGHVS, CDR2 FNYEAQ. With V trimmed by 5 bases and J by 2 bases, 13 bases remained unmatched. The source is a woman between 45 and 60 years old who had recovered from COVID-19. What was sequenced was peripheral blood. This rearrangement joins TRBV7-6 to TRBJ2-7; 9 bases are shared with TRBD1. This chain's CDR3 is CASSPVGGTGITYEQYF. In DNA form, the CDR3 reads TGTGCCAGCAGCCCCGTTGGAGGGACAGGGATTACCTACGAGCAGTACTTC. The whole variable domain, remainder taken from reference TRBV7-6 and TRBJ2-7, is GAGVSQSPRYKVTKRGQDVALRCDPISGHVSLYWYRQALGQGPEFLTYFNYEAQQDKSGLPNDRFSAERPEGSISTLTIQRTEQRDSAMYRCASSPVGGTGITYEQYFGPGTRLTVT.